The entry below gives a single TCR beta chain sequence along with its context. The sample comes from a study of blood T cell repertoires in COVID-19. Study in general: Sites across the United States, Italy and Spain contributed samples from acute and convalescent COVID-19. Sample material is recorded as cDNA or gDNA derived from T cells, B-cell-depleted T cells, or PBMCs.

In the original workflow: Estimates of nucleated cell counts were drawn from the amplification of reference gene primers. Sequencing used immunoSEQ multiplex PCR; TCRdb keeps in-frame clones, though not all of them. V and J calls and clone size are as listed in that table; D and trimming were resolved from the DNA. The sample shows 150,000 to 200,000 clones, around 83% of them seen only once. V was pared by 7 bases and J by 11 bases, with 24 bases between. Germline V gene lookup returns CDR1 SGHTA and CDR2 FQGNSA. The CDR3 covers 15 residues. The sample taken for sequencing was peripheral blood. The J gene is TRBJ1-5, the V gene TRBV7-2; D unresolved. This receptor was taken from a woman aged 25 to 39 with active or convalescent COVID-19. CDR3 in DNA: TGTGCCAGCATCCACCAAACACCCCATCCGCGGTCCCAGCATTTT. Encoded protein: CASIHQTPHPRSQHF.